A single sample is the source of the 6 T cell receptor beta chains below, sequenced in a study of technical replicates of blood from a handful of donors. Using immunoSEQ multiplex PCR, the repertoire was profiled, and TCRdb retains in-frame clones only, with some absent. This repertoire shows approximately 81,000 clones, roughly 77% found once; its top ten account for roughly 3.7%. The sample taken for sequencing was PBMCs. These receptor sequences come from a human donor in good health. Some clones in this sample may be carry-over from other donors' samples.

This clone was found a few times. The chain joins TRBV5-1 to TRBJ2-7; D is undetermined. V dropped 1 base and J dropped 4 bases, with 9 bases sitting between them. The CDR3 runs to 13 residues. In germline, CDR1 is SGHRS, CDR2 YFSETQ. CDR3 loop: CASSLTENYEQYF. The DNA of the CDR3 is TGCGCCAGCAGCTTGACAGAGAATTACGAGCAGTACTTC.

V gene TRBV5-4 combines with J gene TRBJ2-1; 13 nucleotides line up with TRBD2. V dropped 4 bases and J dropped 8; count of bases not matched to a gene: 9. Germline CDR1 is SGHNT and CDR2 is YYREEE (reference sequence). The CDR3 has 16 residues. CDR3 DNA sequence: TGTGCCAGCAGCGGATCCGGGACTAGCGGGAACTATGAGCAGTTCTTC. Translation: CASSGSGTSGNYEQFF. The full variable domain, rest sourced from reference TRBV5-4 and TRBJ2-1, is ETGVTQSPTHLIKTRGQQVTLRCSSQSGHNTVSWYQQALGQGPQFIFQYYREEENGRGNFPPRFSGLQFPNYSSELNVNALELDDSALYLCASSGSGTSGNYEQFFGPGTRLTVL.

The V call is TRBV5-4, the J call TRBJ2-7, with 10 positions matching TRBD1. CDR3 length equals 15 residues. CDR1 and CDR2 (germline): SGHNT, YYREEE (reference sequence). V lost 3 bases to trimming and J lost 0 bases; unmatched junction nucleotides: 3. The CDR3 DNA sequence: TGTGCCAGCAGCTCCAGGACAGGGGGCTCCTACGAGCAGTACTTC. Its protein is CASSSRTGGSYEQYF.

The chain links TRBV5-4 to TRBJ1-3; maybe TRBD1 (5 bases). Germline V gene lookup returns CDR1 SGHNT and CDR2 YYREEE (reference sequence). V gave up 4 bases and J gave up 0 bases, with 11 bases separating them. CDR3 length: 15 residues. This chain's CDR3 is CASSKGLSSGNTIYF. In DNA, the CDR3 is TGTGCCAGCAGCAAGGGACTGAGCTCTGGAAACACCATATATTTT.

V and J are TRBV7-9 and TRBJ2-5; a possible D gene is TRBD2 (6 bases). The ends were cut back, 8 bases at V and 4 bases at J, with 17 bases in the middle. The germline V gene has CDR1 SEHNR and CDR2 FQNEAQ (reference sequence). The CDR3 has 14 residues. The chain's CDR3 is CASAISGFRETQYF. The DNA for the CDR3 is TGTGCCAGCGCCATTAGCGGCTTCCGAGAGACCCAGTACTTC.

Only one count was recorded for this clone. This rearrangement joins TRBV19 to TRBJ1-1; 8 nucleotides align to TRBD1. V was pared by 3 bases and J by 11 bases, with 11 bases of the junction left unmatched. This CDR3 spans 14 amino acids. The germline CDR1 and CDR2 sequences are LNHDA and SQIVND (reference sequence). CDR3 nucleotides: TGTGCCAGTAGTATCCCAGGGGGCGCCCCAGGGGCTTTCTTT. Its protein is CASSIPGGAPGAFF.